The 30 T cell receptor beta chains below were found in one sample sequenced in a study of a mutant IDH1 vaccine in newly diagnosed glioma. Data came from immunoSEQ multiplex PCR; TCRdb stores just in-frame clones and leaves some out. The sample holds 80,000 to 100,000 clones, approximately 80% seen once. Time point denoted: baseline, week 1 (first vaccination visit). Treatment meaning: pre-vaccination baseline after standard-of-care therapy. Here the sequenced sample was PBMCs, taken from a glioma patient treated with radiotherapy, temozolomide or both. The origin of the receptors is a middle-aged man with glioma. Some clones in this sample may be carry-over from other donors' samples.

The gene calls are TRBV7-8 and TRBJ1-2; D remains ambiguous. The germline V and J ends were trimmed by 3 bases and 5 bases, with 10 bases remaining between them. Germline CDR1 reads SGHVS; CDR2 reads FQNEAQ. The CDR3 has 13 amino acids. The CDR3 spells CASSLGLAYGYTF. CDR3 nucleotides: TGTGCCAGCAGCTTGGGGTTGGCTTATGGCTACACCTTC.

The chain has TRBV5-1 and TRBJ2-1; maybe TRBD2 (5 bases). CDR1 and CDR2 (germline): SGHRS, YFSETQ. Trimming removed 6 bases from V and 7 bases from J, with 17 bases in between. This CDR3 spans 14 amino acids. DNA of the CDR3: TGCGCCAGCAAGAAACTAGGCGCTCAGAATGAGCAGTTCTTC. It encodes CASKKLGAQNEQFF.

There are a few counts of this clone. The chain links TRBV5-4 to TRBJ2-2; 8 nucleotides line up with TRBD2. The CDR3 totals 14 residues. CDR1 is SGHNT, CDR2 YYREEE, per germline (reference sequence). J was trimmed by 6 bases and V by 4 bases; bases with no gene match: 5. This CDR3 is CASSVGGAAGELFF. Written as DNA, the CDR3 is TGTGCCAGCAGCGTCGGGGGGGCGGCCGGGGAGCTGTTTTTT.

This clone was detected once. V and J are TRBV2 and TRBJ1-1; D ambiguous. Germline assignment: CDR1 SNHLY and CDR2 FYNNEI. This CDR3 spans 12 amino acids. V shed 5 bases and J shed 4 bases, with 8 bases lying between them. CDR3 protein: CASSNGVTEAFF. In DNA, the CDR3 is TGTGCCAGCAGTAACGGGGTCACTGAAGCTTTCTTT. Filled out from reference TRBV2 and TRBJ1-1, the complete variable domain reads EPEVTQTPSHQVTQMGQEVILRCVPISNHLYFYWYRQILGQKVEFLVSFYNNEISEKSEIFDDQFSVERPDGSNFTLKIRSTKLEDSAMYFCASSNGVTEAFFGQGTRLTVV.

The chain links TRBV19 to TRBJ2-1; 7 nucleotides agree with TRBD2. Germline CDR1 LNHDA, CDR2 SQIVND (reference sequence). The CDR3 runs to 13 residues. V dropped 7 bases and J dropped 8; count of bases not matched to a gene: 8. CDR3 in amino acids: CASNPGTNYEQFF. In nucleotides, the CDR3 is TGTGCCAGTAATCCCGGGACTAACTATGAGCAGTTCTTC.

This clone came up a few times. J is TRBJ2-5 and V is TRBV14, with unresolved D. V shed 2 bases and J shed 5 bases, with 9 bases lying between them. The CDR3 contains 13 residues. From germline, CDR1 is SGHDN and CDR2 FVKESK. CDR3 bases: TGTGCCAGCAGCCAAAACCCCGGTGAGACCCAGTACTTC. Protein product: CASSQNPGETQYF.

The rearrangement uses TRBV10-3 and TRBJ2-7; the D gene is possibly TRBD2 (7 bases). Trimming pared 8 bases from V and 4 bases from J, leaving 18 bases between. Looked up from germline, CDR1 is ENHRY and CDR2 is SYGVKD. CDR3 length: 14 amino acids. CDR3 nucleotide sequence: TGTGCCATCGCCTGGGAGGGGGGCGCTTACGAGCAGTACTTC. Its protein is CAIAWEGGAYEQYF.

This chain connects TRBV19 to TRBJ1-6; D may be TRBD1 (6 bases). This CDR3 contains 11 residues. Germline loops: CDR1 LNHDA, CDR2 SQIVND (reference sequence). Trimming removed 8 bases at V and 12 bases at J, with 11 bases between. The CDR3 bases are TGTGCCAGTGGTACACAGGGACCCCTCCACTTT. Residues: CASGTQGPLHF.

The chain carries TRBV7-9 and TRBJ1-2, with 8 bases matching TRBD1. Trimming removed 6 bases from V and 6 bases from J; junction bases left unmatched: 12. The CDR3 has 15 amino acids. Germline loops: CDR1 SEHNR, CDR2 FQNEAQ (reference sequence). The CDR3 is CASSQPKDRADGYTF. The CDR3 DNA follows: TGTGCCAGCAGTCAACCGAAGGACAGGGCTGATGGCTACACCTTC.

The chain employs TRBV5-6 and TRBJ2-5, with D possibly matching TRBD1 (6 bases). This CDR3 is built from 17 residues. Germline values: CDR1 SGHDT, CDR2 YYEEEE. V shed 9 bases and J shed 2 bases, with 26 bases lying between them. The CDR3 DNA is TGTGCCATCAAAACCTATCCGACCGGACAGTTTCAAGAGACCCAGTACTTC. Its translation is CAIKTYPTGQFQETQYF.

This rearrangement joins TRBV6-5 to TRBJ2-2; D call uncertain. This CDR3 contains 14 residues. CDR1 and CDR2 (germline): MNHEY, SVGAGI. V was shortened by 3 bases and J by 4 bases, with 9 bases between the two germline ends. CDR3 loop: CASSYEVGTGELFF. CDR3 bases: TGTGCCAGCAGTTATGAGGTGGGCACCGGGGAGCTGTTTTTT.

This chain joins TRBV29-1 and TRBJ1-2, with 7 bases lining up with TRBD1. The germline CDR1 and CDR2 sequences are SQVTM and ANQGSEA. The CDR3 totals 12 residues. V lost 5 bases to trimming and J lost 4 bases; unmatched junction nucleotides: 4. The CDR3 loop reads CSVQTGSYGYTF. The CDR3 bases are TGCAGCGTTCAGACAGGGTCCTATGGCTACACCTTC. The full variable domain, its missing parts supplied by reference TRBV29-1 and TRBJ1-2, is SAVISQKPSRDICQRGTSLTIQCQVDSQVTMMFWYRQQPGQSLTLIATANQGSEATYESGFVIDKFPISRPNLTFSTLTVSNMSPEDSSIYLCSVQTGSYGYTFGSGTRLTVV.

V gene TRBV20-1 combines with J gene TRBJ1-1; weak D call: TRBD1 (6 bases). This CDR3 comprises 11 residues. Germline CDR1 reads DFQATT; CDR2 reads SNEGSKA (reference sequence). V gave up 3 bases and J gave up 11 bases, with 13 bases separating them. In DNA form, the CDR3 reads TGCAGTGCTAGGGGTACAGGGAGGGCTTTCTTT. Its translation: CSARGTGRAFF.

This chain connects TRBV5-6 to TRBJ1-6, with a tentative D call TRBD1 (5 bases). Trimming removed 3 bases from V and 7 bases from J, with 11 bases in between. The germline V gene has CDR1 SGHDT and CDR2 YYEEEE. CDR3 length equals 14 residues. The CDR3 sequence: CASSSPPGNSPLHF. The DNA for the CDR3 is TGTGCCAGCAGCTCCCCTCCAGGGAATTCACCCCTCCACTTT. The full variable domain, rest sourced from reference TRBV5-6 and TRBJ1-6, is DAGVTQSPTHLIKTRGQQVTLRCSPKSGHDTVSWYQQALGQGPQFIFQYYEEEERQRGNFPDRFSGHQFPNYSSELNVNALLLGDSALYLCASSSPPGNSPLHFGNGTRLTVT.

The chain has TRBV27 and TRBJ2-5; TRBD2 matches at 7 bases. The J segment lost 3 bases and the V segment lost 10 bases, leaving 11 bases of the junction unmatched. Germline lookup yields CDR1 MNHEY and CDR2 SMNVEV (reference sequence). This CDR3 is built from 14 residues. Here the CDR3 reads CATSGGAAKETQYF. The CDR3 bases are TGTGCCACCTCGGGGGGTGCAGCTAAAGAGACCCAGTACTTC.

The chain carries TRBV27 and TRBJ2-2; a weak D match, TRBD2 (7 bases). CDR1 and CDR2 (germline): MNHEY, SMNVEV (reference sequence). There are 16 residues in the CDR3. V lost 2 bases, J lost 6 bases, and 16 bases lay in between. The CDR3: CASSLITGTIAGELFF. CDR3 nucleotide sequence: TGTGCCAGCAGTTTAATAACAGGGACTATTGCCGGGGAGCTGTTTTTT.

The DNA for the CDR3 is TGTGCCAGCAGTGGGGAGTGGGGCGGCGGCTACACCTTC. Amino acids: CASSGEWGGGYTF. V is TRBV6-6 and J is TRBJ1-2; weak D call: TRBD1 (5 bases). Germline V CDR1 and CDR2: MNHNY, SVGAGI (reference sequence). This CDR3 region has 13 residues. Trimming removed 5 bases from V and 8 bases from J, with 15 bases in between.

CDR3 coding DNA: TGTGCCAGCAGCAGGAGGGACAGGGAATTACTCCAGCCCCAGCATTTT. It translates to CASSRRDRELLQPQHF. The rearrangement joins TRBV21-1 to TRBJ1-5; TRBD1 reflects the table's D call only, with no check against the DNA. TRBV21-1 is a pseudogene locus. This CDR3 is 16 amino acids long.

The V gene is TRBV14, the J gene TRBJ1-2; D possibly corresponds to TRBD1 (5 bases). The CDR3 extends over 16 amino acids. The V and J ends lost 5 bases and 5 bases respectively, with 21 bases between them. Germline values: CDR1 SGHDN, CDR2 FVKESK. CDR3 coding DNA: TGTGCCAGCAGCAGGTTGGGGCGAGGTATGCGGTATGGCTACACCTTC. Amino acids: CASSRLGRGMRYGYTF.

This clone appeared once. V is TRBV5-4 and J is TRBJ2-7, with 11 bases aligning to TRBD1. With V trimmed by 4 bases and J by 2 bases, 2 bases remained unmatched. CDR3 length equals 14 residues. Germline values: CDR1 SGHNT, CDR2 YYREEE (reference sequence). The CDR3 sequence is CASSVDRGPYEQYF. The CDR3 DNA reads TGTGCCAGCAGCGTGGACAGGGGGCCCTACGAGCAGTACTTC.

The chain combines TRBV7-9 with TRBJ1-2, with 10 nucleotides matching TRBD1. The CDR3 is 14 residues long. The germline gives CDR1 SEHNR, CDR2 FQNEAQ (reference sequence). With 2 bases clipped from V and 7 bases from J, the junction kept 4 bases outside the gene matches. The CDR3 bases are TGTGCCAGCAGCTTATCCGGACAGGGGGGTGGCTACACCTTC. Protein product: CASSLSGQGGGYTF.

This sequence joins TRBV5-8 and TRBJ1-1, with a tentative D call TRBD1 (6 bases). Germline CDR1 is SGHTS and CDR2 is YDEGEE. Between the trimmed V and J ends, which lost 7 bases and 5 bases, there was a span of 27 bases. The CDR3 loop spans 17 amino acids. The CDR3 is CASEGPGARSLRTEAFF. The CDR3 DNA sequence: TGTGCCAGCGAGGGGCCGGGGGCGCGATCACTGAGGACTGAAGCTTTCTTT.

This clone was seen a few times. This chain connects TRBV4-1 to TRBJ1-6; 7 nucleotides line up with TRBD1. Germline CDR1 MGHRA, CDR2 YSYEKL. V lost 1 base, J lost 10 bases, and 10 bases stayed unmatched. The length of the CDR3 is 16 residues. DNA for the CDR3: TGCGCCAGCAGCCAAGCCTTCCAGGGGGTACGGTCACCCCTCCACTTT. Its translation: CASSQAFQGVRSPLHF.

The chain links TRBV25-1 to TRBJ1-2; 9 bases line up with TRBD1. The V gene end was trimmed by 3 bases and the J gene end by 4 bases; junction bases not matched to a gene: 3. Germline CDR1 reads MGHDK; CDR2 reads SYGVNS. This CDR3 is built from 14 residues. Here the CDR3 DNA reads TGTGCCAGCAGTGACCCGGGACAGGGCTATGGCTACACCTTC. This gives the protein CASSDPGQGYGYTF.

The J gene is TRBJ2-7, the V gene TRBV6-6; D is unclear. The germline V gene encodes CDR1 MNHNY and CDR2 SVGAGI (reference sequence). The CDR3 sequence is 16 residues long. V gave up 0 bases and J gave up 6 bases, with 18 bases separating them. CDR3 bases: TGTGCCAGCAGTTACTCGAAGGCACCCTCGACGATCGAGCAGTACTTC. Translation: CASSYSKAPSTIEQYF.

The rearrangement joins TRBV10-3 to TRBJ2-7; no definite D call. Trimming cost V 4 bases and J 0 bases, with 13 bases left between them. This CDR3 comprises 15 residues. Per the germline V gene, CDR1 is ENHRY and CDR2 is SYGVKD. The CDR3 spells CAISASTESSYEQYF. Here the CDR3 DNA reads TGTGCCATCAGTGCGTCGACGGAGAGCTCCTACGAGCAGTACTTC.

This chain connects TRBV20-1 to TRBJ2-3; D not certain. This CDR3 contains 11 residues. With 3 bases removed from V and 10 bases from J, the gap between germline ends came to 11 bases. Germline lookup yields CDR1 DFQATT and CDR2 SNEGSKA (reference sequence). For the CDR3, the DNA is TGCAGTGCTAGCAATCGTAAGGCGCAGTATTTT. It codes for CSASNRKAQYF.

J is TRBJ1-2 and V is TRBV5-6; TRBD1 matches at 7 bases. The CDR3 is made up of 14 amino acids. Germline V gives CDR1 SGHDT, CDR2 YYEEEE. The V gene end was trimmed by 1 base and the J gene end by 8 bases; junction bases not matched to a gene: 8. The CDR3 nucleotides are TGTGCCAGCAGCTTGATCGACAGGGAGGGCGGCTACACCTTC. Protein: CASSLIDREGGYTF. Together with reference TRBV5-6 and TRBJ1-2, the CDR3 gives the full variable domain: DAGVTQSPTHLIKTRGQQVTLRCSPKSGHDTVSWYQQALGQGPQFIFQYYEEEERQRGNFPDRFSGHQFPNYSSELNVNALLLGDSALYLCASSLIDREGGYTFGSGTRLTVV.

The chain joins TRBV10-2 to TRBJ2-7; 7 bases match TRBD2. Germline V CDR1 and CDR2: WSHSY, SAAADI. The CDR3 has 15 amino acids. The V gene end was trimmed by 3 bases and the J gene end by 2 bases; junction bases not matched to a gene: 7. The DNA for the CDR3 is TGCGCCAGCAGTGATCAGGGAGGGATAACCTACGAGCAGTACTTC. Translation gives CASSDQGGITYEQYF.

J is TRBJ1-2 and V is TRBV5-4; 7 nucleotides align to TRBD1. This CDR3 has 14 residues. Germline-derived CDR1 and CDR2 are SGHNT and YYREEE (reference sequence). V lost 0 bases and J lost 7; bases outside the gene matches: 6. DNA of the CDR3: TGTGCCAGCAGCTTGGCACAGGGGTGGGGTGGCTACACCTTC. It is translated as CASSLAQGWGGYTF.